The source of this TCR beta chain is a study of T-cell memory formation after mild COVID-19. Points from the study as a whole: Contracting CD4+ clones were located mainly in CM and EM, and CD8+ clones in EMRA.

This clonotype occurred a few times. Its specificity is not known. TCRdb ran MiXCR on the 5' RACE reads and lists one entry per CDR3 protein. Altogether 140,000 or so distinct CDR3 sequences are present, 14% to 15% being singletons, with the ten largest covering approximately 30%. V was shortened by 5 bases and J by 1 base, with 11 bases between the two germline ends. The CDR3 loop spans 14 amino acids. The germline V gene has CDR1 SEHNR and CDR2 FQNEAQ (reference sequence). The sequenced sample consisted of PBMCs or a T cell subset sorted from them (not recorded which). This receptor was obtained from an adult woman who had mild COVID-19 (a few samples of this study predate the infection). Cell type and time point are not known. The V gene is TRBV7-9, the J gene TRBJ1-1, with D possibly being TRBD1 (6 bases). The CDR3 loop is CASSRTGPNTEAFF. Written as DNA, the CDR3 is TGTGCCAGCAGCCGAACAGGGCCGAACACTGAAGCTTTCTTT.